Below, 8 T cell receptor beta chains from the same sample are listed, as sequenced in a study of OX40 agonist ivuxolimab in advanced cancers. TCRdb's copy holds only in-frame clones and misses some; the assay was immunoSEQ multiplex PCR. Seen here are around 43,000 clones, around nine tenths observed once, and the top ten hold approximately 13%. The sequences come from CD4+ or CD8+ T cells sorted from blood, collected in a trial of the OX40 agonist ivuxolimab. These receptors all come from an adult with an advanced solid tumor such as melanoma, head and neck, liver or kidney cancer.

J is TRBJ2-3 and V is TRBV27; D could derive from TRBD1 or TRBD2 (5 bases each). The CDR3 is 16 residues long. CDR1 is MNHEY and CDR2 is SMNVEV in the germline V gene (reference sequence). V lost 1 base, J lost 1 base, and 12 bases lay in between. The CDR3 DNA follows: TGTGCCAGCAGTTTATTCGTAGTGGGGGGCACAGATACGCAGTATTTT. Translating it yields CASSLFVVGGTDTQYF.

V and J are TRBV6-5 and TRBJ1-5, with 9 nucleotides matching TRBD1. The CDR3 extends over 15 amino acids. J was trimmed by 3 bases and V by 6 bases; bases with no gene match: 6. CDR1 is MNHEY, CDR2 SVGAGI, per germline. The CDR3, as DNA: TGTGCCAGCAGCTCCGGGACAGGGAACAATCAGCCCCAGCATTTT. Translation: CASSSGTGNNQPQHF.

V is TRBV9 and J is TRBJ2-7; no reliable D call. The CDR3 extends over 16 amino acids. Trimming took 0 bases from V and 5 from J, leaving 18 bases between them. CDR1 and CDR2 (germline): SGDLS, YYNGEE. The CDR3 bases are TGTGCCAGCAGCGTAGCTAGGGCTAGGGTCGGCGACGAGCAGTACTTC. This translates into CASSVARARVGDEQYF.

This clone was observed a single time. This chain connects TRBV2 to TRBJ2-7; the D is unclear. Per the germline V gene, CDR1 is SNHLY and CDR2 is FYNNEI. V was shortened by 5 bases and J by 0 bases, with 8 bases between the two germline ends. CDR3 length equals 13 residues. CDR3 bases: TGTGCCAGCAGTCCGGTCCGCTCCTACGAGCAGTACTTC. This codes for CASSPVRSYEQYF.

Only a few counts were recorded for this clone. The chain employs TRBV28 and TRBJ1-1; 10 positions agree with TRBD1. After removal of 3 bases from V and 0 bases from J, the junction contained 7 bases not matched to a gene. Germline CDR1 reads MDHEN; CDR2 reads SYDVKM. The CDR3 length is 17 residues. This chain's CDR3 is CASSFSGQGHMNTEAFF. The CDR3 coding sequence is TGTGCCAGCAGTTTTTCGGGACAGGGGCACATGAACACTGAAGCTTTCTTT.

This clone has a handful of counts. The rearrangement links TRBV6-5 to TRBJ1-2; the D is unclear. Trimming left V 8 bases short and J 6 bases short, with 13 bases between. Per germline, CDR1 MNHEY and CDR2 SVGAGI. The CDR3 covers 12 residues. CDR3: CASRLGQDGYTF. The CDR3 DNA reads as TGTGCCAGCCGGCTCGGGCAGGATGGCTACACCTTC.

The gene calls are TRBV28 and TRBJ2-1, with D maybe TRBD2 (6 bases). V gave up 6 bases and J gave up 2 bases, with 17 bases separating them. Germline loops: CDR1 MDHEN, CDR2 SYDVKM. CDR3 length: 16 residues. DNA for the CDR3: TGTGCCAGCAGCAAAAAGGACTATGGACCCTACAATGAGCAGTTCTTC. Translation gives CASSKKDYGPYNEQFF.

Written as DNA, the CDR3 is TGTGCCAGCAGTGAAGTGGCAGCTTTCACAGATACGCAGTATTTT. Its translation is CASSEVAAFTDTQYF. V and J are TRBV6-1 and TRBJ2-3; no clear D gene. The CDR3 is made up of 15 amino acids. Between the trimmed V and J ends, which lost 1 base and 2 bases, there was a span of 10 bases. Germline CDR1 is MNHNS and CDR2 is SASEGT.